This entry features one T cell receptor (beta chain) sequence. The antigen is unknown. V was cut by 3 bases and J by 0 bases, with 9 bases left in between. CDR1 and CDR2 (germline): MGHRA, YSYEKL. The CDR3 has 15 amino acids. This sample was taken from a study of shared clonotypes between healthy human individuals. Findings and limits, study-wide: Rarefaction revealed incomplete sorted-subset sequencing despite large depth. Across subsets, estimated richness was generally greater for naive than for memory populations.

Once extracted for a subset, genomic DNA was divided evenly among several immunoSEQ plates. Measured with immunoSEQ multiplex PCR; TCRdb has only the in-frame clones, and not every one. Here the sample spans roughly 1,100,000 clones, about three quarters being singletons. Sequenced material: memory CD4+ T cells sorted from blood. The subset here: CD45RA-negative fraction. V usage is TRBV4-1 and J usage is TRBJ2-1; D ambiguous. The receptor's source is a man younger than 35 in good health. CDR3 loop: CASSQKLNSYNEQFF. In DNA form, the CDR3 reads TGCGCCAGCAGCCAGAAACTGAACTCCTACAATGAGCAGTTCTTC.